This TCR beta chain is drawn from a study of blood T cell repertoires in COVID-19. This clone came up a few times. Two negative PCRs, clearance, or symptom resolution characterized the recovered Cohort 3 donors. In the source study's methods: Nucleated cell number was recorded as an estimate derived from reference gene primer amplification. Some clones are missing from TCRdb's copy, which holds only in-frame ones; the method was immunoSEQ multiplex PCR. D and trimming were read from the DNA, whereas the V and J calls and clone size are those reported in that table. The sample lists under 200,000 clones, 65% to 85% seen once, with 10% to 15% in the top ten. Germline CDR1 reads SGHRS; CDR2 reads YFSETQ. The CDR3 loop spans 14 amino acids. Trimming pared 0 bases from V and 6 bases from J, leaving 12 bases between.

This chain links TRBV5-1 with TRBJ1-2; weak D call: TRBD1 (5 bases). The sequencing input was PBMCs or T cells enriched from blood (not recorded which). The receptor was derived from a woman aged 60 to 75 who had recovered from COVID-19. The CDR3 coding sequence is TGCGCCAGCAGCTTGGAATATTCGGGGGATGGCTACACCTTC. It codes for CASSLEYSGDGYTF.